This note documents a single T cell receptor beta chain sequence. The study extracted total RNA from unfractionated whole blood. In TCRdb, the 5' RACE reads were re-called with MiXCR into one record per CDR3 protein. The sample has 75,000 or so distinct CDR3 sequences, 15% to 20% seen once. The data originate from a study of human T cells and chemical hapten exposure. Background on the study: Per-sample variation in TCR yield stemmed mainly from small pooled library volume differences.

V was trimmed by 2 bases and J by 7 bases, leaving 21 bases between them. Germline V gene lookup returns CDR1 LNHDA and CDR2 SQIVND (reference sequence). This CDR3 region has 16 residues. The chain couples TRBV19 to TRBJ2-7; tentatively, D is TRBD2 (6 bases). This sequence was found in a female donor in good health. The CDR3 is CASSIWDRLGTGEQYF. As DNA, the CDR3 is TGTGCCAGTAGTATATGGGACCGTTTGGGGACTGGGGAGCAGTACTTC.